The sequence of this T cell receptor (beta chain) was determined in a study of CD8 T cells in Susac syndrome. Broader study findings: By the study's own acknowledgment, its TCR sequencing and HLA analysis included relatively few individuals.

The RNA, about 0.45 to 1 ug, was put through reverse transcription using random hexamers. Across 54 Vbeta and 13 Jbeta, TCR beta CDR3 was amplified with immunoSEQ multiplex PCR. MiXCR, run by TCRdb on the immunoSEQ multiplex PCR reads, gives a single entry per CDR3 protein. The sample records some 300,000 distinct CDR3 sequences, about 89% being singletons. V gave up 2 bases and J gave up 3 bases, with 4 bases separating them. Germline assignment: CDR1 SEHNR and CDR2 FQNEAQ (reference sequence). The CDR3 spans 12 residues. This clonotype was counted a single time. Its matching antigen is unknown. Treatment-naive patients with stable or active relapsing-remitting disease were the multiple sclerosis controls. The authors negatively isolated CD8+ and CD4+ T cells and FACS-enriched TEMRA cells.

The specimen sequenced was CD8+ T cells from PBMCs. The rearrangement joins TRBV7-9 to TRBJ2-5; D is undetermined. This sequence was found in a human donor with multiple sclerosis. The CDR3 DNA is TGTGCCAGCAGCTTATTGGAAGAGACCCAGTACTTC. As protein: CASSLLEETQYF.